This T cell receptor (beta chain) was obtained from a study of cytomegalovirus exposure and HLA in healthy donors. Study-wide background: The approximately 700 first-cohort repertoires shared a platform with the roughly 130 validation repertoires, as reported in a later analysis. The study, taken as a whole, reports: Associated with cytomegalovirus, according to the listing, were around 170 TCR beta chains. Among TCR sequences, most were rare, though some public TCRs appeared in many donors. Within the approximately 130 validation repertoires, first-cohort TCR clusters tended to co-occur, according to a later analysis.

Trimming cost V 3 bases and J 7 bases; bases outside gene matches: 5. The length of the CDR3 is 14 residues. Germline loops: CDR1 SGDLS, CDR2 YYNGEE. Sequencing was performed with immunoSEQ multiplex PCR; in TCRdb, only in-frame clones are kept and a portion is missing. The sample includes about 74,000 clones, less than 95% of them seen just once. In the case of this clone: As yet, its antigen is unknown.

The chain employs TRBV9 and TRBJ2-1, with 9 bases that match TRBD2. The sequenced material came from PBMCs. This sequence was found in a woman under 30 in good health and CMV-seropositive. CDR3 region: CASSAGSGRNEQFF. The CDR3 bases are TGTGCCAGCAGCGCAGGGAGCGGGAGGAATGAGCAGTTCTTC.